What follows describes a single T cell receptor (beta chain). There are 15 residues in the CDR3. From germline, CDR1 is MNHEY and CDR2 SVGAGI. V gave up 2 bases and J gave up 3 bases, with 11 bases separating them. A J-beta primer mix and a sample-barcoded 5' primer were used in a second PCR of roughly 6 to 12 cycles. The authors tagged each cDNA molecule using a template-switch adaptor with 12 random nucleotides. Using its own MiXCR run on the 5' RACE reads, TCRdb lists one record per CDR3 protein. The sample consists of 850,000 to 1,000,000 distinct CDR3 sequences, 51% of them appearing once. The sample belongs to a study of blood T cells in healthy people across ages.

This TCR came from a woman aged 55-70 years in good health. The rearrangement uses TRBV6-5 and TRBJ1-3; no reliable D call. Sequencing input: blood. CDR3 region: CASSYGLSGGNTIYF. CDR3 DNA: TGTGCCAGCAGTTACGGGTTGTCAGGTGGAAACACCATATATTTT.